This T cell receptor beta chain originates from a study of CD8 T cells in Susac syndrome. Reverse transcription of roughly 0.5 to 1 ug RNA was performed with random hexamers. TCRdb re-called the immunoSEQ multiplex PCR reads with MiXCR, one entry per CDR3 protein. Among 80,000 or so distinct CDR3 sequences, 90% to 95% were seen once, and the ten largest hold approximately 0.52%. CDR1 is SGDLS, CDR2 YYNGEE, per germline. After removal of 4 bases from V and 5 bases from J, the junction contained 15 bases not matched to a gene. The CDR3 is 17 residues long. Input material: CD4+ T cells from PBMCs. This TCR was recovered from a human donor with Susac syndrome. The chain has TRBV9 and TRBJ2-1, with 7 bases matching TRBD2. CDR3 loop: CASSPRIAGKLDNEQFF. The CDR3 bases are TGTGCCAGCAGCCCCCGGATAGCGGGTAAATTGGACAATGAGCAGTTCTTC.